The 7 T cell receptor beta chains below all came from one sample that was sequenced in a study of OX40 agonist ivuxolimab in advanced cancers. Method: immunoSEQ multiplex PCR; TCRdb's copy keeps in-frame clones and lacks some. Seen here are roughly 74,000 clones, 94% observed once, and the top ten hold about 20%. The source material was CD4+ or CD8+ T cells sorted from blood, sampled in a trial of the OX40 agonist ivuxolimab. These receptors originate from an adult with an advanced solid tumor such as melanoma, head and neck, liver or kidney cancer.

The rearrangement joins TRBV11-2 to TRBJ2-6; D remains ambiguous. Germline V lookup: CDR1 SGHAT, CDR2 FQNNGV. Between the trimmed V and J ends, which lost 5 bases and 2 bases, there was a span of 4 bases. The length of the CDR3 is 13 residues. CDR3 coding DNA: TGTGCCAGCAGCGGAGCTGGGGCCAACGTCCTGACTTTC. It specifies CASSGAGANVLTF.

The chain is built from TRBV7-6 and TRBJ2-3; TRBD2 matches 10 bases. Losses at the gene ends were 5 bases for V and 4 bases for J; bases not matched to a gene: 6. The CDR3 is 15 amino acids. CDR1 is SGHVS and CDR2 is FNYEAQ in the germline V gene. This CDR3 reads CASSPEREGADTQYF. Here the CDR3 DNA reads TGTGCCAGCAGCCCCGAGCGGGAGGGTGCAGATACGCAGTATTTT.

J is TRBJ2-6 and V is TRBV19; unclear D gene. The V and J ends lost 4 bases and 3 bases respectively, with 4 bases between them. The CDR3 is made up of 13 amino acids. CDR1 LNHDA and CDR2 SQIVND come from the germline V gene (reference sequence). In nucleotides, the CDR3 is TGTGCCAGTAGTACGGGTGGGGCCAACGTCCTGACTTTC. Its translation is CASSTGGANVLTF.

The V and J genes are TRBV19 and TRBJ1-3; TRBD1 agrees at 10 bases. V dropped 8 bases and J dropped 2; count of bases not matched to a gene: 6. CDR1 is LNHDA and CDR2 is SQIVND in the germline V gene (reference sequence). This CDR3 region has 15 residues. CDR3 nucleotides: TGTGCCAGTGAAGGGACAGGGGATCCTGGAAACACCATATATTTT. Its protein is CASEGTGDPGNTIYF.

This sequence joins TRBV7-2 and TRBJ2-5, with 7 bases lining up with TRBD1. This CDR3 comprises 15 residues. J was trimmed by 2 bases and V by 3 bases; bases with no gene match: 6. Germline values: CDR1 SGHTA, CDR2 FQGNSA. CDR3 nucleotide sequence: TGTGCCAGCAGCTTTATACAGGGGCCTCAAGAGACCCAGTACTTC. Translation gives CASSFIQGPQETQYF. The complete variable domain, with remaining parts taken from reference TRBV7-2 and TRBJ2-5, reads GAGVSQSPSNKVTEKGKDVELRCDPISGHTALYWYRQSLGQGLEFLIYFQGNSAPDKSGLPSDRFSAERTGGSVSTLTIQRTQQEDSAVYLCASSFIQGPQETQYFGPGTRLLVL.

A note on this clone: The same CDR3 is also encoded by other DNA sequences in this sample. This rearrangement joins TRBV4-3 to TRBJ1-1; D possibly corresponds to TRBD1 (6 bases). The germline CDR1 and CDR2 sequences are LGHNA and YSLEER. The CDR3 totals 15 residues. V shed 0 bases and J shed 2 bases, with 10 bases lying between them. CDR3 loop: CASSQDAGVNTEAFF. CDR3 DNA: TGCGCCAGCAGCCAAGATGCAGGGGTAAACACTGAAGCTTTCTTT.

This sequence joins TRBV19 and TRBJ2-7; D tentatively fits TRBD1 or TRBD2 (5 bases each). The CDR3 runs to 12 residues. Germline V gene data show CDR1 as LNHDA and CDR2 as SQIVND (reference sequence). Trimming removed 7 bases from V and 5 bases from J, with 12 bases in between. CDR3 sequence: CASTSGTNEQYF. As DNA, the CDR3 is TGTGCCAGTACCTCCGGGACCAACGAGCAGTACTTC. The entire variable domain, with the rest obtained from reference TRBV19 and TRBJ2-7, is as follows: DGGITQSPKYLFRKEGQNVTLSCEQNLNHDAMYWYRQDPGQGLRLIYYSQIVNDFQKGDIAEGYSVSREKKESFPLTVTSAQKNPTAFYLCASTSGTNEQYFGPGTRLTVT.